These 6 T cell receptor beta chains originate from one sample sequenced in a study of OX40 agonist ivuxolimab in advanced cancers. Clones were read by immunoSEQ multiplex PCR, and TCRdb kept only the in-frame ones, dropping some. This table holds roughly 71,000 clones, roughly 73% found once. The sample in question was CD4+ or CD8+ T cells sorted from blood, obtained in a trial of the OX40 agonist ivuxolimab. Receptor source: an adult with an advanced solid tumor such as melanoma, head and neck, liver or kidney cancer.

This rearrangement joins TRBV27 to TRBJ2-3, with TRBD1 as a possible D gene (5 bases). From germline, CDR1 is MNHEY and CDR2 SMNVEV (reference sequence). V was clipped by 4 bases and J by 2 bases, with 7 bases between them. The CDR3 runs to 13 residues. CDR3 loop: CASSSTDTDTQYF. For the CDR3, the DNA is TGTGCCAGCAGTTCGACAGACACAGATACGCAGTATTTT.

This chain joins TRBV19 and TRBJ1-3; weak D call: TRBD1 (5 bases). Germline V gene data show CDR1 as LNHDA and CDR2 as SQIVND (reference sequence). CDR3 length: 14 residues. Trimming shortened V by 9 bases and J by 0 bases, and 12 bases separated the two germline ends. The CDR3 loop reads CASVSGHSGNTIYF. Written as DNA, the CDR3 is TGTGCCAGCGTGTCCGGACACTCTGGAAACACCATATATTTT.

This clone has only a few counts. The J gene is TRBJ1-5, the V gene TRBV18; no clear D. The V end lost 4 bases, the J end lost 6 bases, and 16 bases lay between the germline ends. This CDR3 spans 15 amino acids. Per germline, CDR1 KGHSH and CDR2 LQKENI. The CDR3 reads CASSLNTGKTQPQHF. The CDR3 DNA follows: TGTGCCAGCTCACTAAACACCGGGAAGACTCAGCCCCAGCATTTT.

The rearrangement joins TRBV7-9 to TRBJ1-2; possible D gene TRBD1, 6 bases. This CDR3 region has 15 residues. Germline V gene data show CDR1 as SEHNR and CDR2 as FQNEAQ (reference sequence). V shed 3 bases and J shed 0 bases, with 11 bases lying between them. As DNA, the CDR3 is TGTGCCAGCAGCTTCTCCGGGACAACTAACTATGGCTACACCTTC. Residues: CASSFSGTTNYGYTF.

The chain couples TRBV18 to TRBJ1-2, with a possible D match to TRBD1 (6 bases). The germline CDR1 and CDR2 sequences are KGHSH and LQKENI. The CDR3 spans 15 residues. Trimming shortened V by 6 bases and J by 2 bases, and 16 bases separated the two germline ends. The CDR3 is CASSFRGGQNYGYTF. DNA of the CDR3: TGTGCCAGCTCTTTCAGAGGTGGACAGAACTATGGCTACACCTTC.

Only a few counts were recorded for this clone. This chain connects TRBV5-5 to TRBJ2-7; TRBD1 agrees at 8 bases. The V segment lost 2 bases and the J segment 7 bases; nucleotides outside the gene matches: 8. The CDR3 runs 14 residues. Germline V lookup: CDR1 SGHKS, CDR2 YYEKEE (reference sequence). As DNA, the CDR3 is TGTGCCAGCAGCTTCACAGGGGGAGTGGGTGAGCAGTACTTC. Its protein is CASSFTGGVGEQYF.